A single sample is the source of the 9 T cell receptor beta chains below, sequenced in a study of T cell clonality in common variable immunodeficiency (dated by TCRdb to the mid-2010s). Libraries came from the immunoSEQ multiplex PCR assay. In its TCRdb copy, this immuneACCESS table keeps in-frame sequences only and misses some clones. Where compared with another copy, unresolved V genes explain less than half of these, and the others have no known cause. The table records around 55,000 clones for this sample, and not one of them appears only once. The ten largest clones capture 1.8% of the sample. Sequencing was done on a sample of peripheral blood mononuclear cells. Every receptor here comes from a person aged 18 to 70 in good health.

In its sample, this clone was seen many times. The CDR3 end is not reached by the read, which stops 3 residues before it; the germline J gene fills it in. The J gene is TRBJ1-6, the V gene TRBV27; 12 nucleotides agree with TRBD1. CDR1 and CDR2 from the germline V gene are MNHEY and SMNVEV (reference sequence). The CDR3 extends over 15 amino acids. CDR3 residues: CASSSPGQGAKALHF. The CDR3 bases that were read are TGTGCCAGCAGCTCACCGGGACAGGGGGCTAAGGCC.

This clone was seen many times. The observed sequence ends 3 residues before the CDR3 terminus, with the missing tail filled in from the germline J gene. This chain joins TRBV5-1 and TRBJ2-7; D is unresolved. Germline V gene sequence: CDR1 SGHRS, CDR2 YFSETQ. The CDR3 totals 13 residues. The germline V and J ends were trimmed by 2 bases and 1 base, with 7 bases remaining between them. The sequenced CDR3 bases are TGCGCCAGCAGCTTATCCGTATCCTACGAG. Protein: CASSLSVSYE. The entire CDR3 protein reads CASSLSVSYEQYF. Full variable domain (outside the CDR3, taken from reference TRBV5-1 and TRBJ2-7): KAGVTQTPRYLIKTRGQQVTLSCSPISGHRSVSWYQQTPGQGLQFLFEYFSETQRNKGNFPGRFSGRQFSNSRSEMNVSTLELGDSALYLCASSLSVSYEQYFGPGTRLTVT.

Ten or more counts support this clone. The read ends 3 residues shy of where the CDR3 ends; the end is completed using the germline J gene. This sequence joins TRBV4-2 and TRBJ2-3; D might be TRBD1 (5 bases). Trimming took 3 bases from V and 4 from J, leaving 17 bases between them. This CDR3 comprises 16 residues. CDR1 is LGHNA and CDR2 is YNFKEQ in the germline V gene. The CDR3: CASSHPRQIRADTQYF. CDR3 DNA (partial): TGTGCCAGCAGCCATCCCCGACAGATTCGAGCAGATACG.

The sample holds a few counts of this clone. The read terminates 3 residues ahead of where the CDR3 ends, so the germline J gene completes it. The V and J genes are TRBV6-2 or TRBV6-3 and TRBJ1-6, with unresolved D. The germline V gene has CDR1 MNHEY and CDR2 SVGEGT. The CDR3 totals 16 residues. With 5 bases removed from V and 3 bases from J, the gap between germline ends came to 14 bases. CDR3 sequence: CASSARSANYNSPLHF. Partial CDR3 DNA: TGTGCCAGCAGTGCCCGGTCCGCGAACTATAATTCACCC.

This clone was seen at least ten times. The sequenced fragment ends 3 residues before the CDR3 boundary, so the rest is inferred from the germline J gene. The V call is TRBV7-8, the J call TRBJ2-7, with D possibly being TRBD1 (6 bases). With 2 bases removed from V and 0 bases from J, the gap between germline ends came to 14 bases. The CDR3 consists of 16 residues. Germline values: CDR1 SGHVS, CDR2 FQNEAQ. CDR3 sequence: CASSLLNGDNSYEQYF. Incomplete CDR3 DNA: TGTGCCAGCAGCTTACTCAATGGGGACAACTCCTACGAG.

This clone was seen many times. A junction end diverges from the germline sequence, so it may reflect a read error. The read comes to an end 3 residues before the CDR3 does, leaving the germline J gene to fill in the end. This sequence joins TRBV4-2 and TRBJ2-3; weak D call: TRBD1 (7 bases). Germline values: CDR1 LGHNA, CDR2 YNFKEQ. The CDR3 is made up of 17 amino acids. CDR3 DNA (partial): TGCGCCAGCAGCCAAGACGGCTCGGGGAGGCAGGGGGAGACG. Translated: CASSQDGSGRQGET. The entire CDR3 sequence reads CASSQDGSGRQGETQYF.

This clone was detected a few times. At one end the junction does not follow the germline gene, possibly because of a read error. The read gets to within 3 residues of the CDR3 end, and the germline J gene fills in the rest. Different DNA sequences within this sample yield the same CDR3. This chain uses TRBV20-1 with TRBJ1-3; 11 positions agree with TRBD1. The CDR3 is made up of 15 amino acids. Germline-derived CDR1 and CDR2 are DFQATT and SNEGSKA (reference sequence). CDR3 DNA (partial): TGCAGTGCTAGTGTGAGGACAGGGGGCGGCTACACG. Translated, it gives CSASVRTGGGYT. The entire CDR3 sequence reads CSASVRTGGGYTIYF.

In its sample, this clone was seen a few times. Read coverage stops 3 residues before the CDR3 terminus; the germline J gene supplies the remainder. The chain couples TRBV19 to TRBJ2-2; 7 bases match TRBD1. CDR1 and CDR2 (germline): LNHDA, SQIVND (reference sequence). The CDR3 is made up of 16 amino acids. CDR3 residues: CASSGRDSEINEKLFF. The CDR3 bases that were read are TGTGCCAGTAGTGGACGGGACAGCGAAATAAATGAAAAG.

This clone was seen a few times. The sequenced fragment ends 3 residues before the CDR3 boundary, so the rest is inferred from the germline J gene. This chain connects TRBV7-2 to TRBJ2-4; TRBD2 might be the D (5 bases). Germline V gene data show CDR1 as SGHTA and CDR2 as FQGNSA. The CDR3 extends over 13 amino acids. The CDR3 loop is CASSLDGLYGQYF. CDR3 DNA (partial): TGTGCCAGCAGCTTGGACGGACTCTATGGT. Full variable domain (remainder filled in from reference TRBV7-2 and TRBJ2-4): GAGVSQSPSNKVTEKGKDVELRCDPISGHTALYWYRQSLGQGLEFLIYFQGNSAPDKSGLPSDRFSAERTGGSVSTLTIQRTQQEDSAVYLCASSLDGLYGQYFGAGTRLSVL.